This T cell receptor beta chain was retrieved from a study of blood T cell repertoires in COVID-19. Study at large: The study drew acute and convalescent COVID-19 samples from the United States, Italy and Spain. Sample material is recorded as cDNA or gDNA derived from T cells, B-cell-depleted T cells, or PBMCs.

Germline assignment: CDR1 GTSNPN and CDR2 SVGIG (reference sequence). J gave up 7 bases and V 5 bases, and 10 bases lay outside the gene matches. The CDR3 sequence is 14 residues long. Under the authors' procedure: Reference gene primers were amplified, and this amplification served to estimate nucleated cell counts. Assay: immunoSEQ multiplex PCR; the TCRdb copy retains only in-frame clones and omits some. Clone size and V and J calls were adopted from that table, with D and trimming inferred from the DNA. Of about 39,000 clones in the sample, roughly four fifths were seen once. Sequencing was carried out using peripheral blood. This receptor was identified in a human donor in a cohort sampled during active or convalescent COVID-19. The donor label of this sample is uncertain. The chain has TRBV30 and TRBJ2-7, with 11 bases matching TRBD1. CDR3 residues: CAWAYGQGAVEQYF. For the CDR3, the DNA is TGTGCCTGGGCTTATGGACAGGGGGCTGTAGAGCAGTACTTC.